This T cell receptor beta chain appears in the sequencing data of a study of early T cells in non-severe SARS-CoV-2 infection. Each CDR3 protein is one row after TCRdb ran MiXCR on the 5' RACE reads. The repertoire holds some 61,000 distinct CDR3 sequences, with 10% as singletons. This CDR3 is built from 15 residues. With 6 bases removed from V and 4 bases from J, the gap between germline ends came to 15 bases. Germline CDR1 MNHEY, CDR2 SVGEGT. Notes on the study in general: Sequences matched to VDJdb favored anti-spike CD8 responses, while private and CD4 specificities were missed.

On this clonotype: The antigen is undetermined.

Material for sequencing was whole blood. The sequence was collected from an adult who was a healthcare worker with PCR-confirmed SARS-CoV-2 infection or an uninfected control (not recorded which). The chain couples TRBV6-2 or TRBV6-3 to TRBJ2-2; D not certain. The CDR3 coding sequence is TGTGCCAGCAGGCCCTCGGGTCTTAGCACCGGGGAGCTGTTTTTT. Protein: CASRPSGLSTGELFF.